This T cell receptor (beta chain) is drawn from a study of T cell repertoires in cytomegalovirus infection. Study-wide background: CMV infection together with matching HLA type was indicated by public TCR beta signatures.

Regarding the study as a whole: In two of eight donors, the top clonotype was HLA-C-restricted CMV-specific. Individuals carrying CMV plus the relevant HLA were identified by cumulative frequency of public TCR beta families.

The germline CDR1 and CDR2 sequences are MDHEN and SYDVKM. This CDR3 spans 13 amino acids. V shed 3 bases and J shed 10 bases, with 14 bases lying between them. Using its own MiXCR run on the reads, TCRdb lists one record per CDR3 protein. The profile shows around 770,000 distinct CDR3 sequences, about 29% of them singletons. This clonotype has ten or more counts. Its antigen is not known. The V and J genes are TRBV28 and TRBJ2-3; no reliable D call. The input for sequencing was cultured CD8+ T cells from PBMCs, taken from culture after CMV antigen stimulation. The clonotype originates from a human donor in good health (CMV status not recorded). Some clones in this sample may be carry-over from other donors' samples. The CDR3 spells CASSFLGSDPQYF. The DNA of the CDR3 is TGTGCCAGCAGTTTCTTGGGATCCGACCCGCAGTATTTT.